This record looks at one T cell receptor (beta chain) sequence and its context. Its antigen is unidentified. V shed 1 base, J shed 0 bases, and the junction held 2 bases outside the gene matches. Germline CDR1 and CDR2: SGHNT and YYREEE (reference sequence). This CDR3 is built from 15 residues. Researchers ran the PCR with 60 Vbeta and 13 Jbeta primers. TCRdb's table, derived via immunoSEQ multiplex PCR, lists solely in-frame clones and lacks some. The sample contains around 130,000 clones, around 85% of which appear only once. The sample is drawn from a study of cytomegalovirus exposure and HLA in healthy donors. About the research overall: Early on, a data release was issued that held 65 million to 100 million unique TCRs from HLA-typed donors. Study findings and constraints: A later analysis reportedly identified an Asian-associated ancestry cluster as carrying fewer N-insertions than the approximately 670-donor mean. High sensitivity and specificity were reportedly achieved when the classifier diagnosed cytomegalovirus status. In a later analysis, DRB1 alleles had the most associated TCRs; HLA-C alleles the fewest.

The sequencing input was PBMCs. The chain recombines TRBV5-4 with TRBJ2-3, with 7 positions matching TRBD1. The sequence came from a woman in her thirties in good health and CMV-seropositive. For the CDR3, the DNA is TGTGCCAGCAGCTTGAGGACAGGAAGCACAGATACGCAGTATTTT. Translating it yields CASSLRTGSTDTQYF.